This paragraph covers one TCR beta chain sequence. Its antigen is not identified. Trimming took off 8 bases at V and 4 bases at J, with 17 bases between the two ends. The CDR3 covers 15 residues. CDR1 and CDR2 from the germline V gene are SGHTA and FQGNSA. This sample stems from a study of cytomegalovirus exposure and HLA in healthy donors. Findings of the study overall: Despite most TCR sequences being rare, some public TCRs occurred in many donors. Reported performance of the classifier showed diagnosis of cytomegalovirus status with high specificity and sensitivity.

The PCR had 60 Vbeta and 13 Jbeta primers. Produced via immunoSEQ multiplex PCR; TCRdb's table is partial and in-frame only. Of roughly 140,000 clones in the sample, 75% are singletons; the top ten hold around 1.5%. What was sequenced was PBMCs. The sequence came from a man between 18 and 29 years old in good health and CMV-seronegative. This sequence joins TRBV7-2 and TRBJ2-2, with D unclear. For the CDR3, the DNA is TGTGCCAGCCAAGCGCAAGCTCGGAGCACCGGGGAGCTGTTTTTT. Translation: CASQAQARSTGELFF.